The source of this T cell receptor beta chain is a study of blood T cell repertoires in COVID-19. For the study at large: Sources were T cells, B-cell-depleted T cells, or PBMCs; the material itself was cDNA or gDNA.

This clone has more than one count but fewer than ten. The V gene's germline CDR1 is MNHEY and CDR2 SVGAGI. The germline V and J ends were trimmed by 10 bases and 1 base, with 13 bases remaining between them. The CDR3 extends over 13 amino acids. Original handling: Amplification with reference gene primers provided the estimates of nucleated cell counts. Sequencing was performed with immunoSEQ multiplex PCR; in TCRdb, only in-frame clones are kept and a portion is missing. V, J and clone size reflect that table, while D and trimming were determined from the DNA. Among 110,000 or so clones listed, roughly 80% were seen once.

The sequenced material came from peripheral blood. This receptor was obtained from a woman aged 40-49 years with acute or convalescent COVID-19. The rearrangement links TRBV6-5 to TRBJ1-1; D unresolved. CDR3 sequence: CATSGPKNTEAFF. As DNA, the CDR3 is TGTGCCACTAGCGGGCCTAAGAACACTGAAGCTTTCTTT.